The 8 T cell receptor beta chains in this list originate from one sample, sequenced in a study of shared clonotypes between healthy human individuals. Method: immunoSEQ multiplex PCR; TCRdb's copy keeps in-frame clones and lacks some. The profile shows about 460,000 clones, roughly four fifths of them singletons. Specimen: PBMCs. Receptors originate from a woman in her forties in good health. Some clones in this sample may be carry-over from other donors' samples.

The V gene is TRBV28, the J gene TRBJ1-2; no reliable D call. With 4 bases removed from V and 3 bases from J, the gap between germline ends came to 15 bases. In germline, CDR1 is MDHEN, CDR2 SYDVKM. The CDR3 length is 15 residues. The CDR3 region is CASSYIEGADYGYTF. The CDR3 DNA follows: TGTGCCAGCAGTTACATTGAAGGAGCGGACTATGGCTACACCTTC.

Only a few counts were recorded for this clone. This chain joins TRBV19 and TRBJ1-5, with D possibly being TRBD1 (5 bases). Trimming stripped 6 bases from V and 4 bases from J, with 19 bases between. The CDR3 is made up of 16 amino acids. Germline values: CDR1 LNHDA, CDR2 SQIVND (reference sequence). The CDR3 region is CASRDRGTPGNQPQHF. In DNA, the CDR3 is TGTGCCAGTAGGGACCGAGGGACCCCGGGGAATCAGCCCCAGCATTTT. The full variable domain, with the rest looked up from reference TRBV19 and TRBJ1-5, is DGGITQSPKYLFRKEGQNVTLSCEQNLNHDAMYWYRQDPGQGLRLIYYSQIVNDFQKGDIAEGYSVSREKKESFPLTVTSAQKNPTAFYLCASRDRGTPGNQPQHFGDGTRLSIL.

The rearrangement joins TRBV9 to TRBJ2-7; D is ambiguous. Germline lookup yields CDR1 SGDLS and CDR2 YYNGEE. V lost 0 bases to trimming and J lost 2 bases, with 9 bases between them. There are 14 residues in the CDR3. The CDR3 here is CASSVGSKPYEQYF. The CDR3 bases are TGTGCCAGCAGCGTAGGGTCGAAACCCTACGAGCAGTACTTC.

The chain carries TRBV10-1 and TRBJ2-7, with D possibly called TRBD1 or TRBD2 (6 bases each). The germline gives CDR1 WNHNN, CDR2 SYGVQD (reference sequence). Trimming shortened V by 7 bases and J by 2 bases, and 12 bases separated the two germline ends. The CDR3 is 13 amino acids. Here the CDR3 reads CASKGGRTYEQYF. CDR3 DNA: TGCGCCAGCAAAGGGGGGCGAACCTACGAGCAGTACTTC.

The rearrangement links TRBV11-2 to TRBJ2-3; TRBD1 aligns across 8 bases. The CDR3 runs 16 residues. The J segment lost 4 bases and the V segment lost 6 bases, leaving 12 bases of the junction unmatched. The germline gives CDR1 SGHAT, CDR2 FQNNGV. The DNA of the CDR3 is TGTGCCAGCAGGGTACAGGGGGGTGGGTGGTCAGATACGCAGTATTTT. Protein product: CASRVQGGGWSDTQYF.

This clone was detected once. The chain has TRBV28 and TRBJ2-7, with 9 bases identical to TRBD1. Germline lookup yields CDR1 MDHEN and CDR2 SYDVKM. This CDR3 has 15 amino acids. J lost 3 bases, V lost 5 bases, and 8 bases had no gene match. The CDR3 sequence: CASSTTGGRVYEQYF. For the CDR3, the DNA is TGTGCCAGCAGTACGACAGGGGGTCGGGTCTACGAGCAGTACTTC.

The J gene is TRBJ2-7, the V gene TRBV29-1; TRBD1 or TRBD2 may be the D gene (5 bases each). The CDR3 spans 12 residues. Trimming stripped 4 bases from V and 7 bases from J, with 14 bases between. Germline loops: CDR1 SQVTM, CDR2 ANQGSEA. The CDR3 loop is CSVARDVGEQYF. In DNA, the CDR3 is TGCAGCGTTGCCCGGGACGTGGGAGAGCAGTACTTC.

Points on this clone: A far more abundant clone sits one base away, making this likely a read error. This sequence joins TRBV29-1 and TRBJ2-7; TRBD1 agrees at 9 bases. Trimming removed 4 bases from V and 3 bases from J; junction bases left unmatched: 10. In germline, CDR1 is SQVTM, CDR2 ANQGSEA. This CDR3 region has 15 residues. The CDR3 is CSVAGEGTGLYEQYF. CDR3 nucleotide sequence: TGCAGCGTTGCGGGGGAAGGGACAGGGCTCTACGAGCAGTACTTC.